This passage covers 5 T cell receptor beta chains from one sample sequenced in a study of T cell clusters in autoimmune cytopenias. TRB amplification used approximately 0.25 ug of peripheral blood genomic DNA. One tube held mixed TRB-A and TRB-B primer pools for touch-down PCR. TCRdb reprocessed the multiplex PCR reads; each CDR3 protein has one entry and no DNA is given. Found here are around 7,200 distinct CDR3 sequences; the top ten clones hold 20% to 25%. The sample was also linked to a second study, of T cell repertoires in aging, cancer and after chemotherapy.

Sequenced sample: peripheral blood. The receptors originated from a human donor in good health.

This clonotype is medium-sized by frequency. The chain carries TRBV30 and TRBJ2-1. The CDR3 loop spans 13 amino acids. Per the germline V gene, CDR1 is GTSNPN and CDR2 is SVGIG (reference sequence). CDR3 region: CAWSLGDYNEQFF. Complete variable domain (other parts from reference TRBV30 and TRBJ2-1): SQTIHQWPATLVQPVGSPLSLECTVEGTSNPNLYWYRQAAGRGLQLLFYSVGIGQISSEVPQNLSASRPQDRQFILSSKKLLLSDSGFYLCAWSLGDYNEQFFGPGTRLTVL.

The chain combines TRBV6-1 with TRBJ1-6. The CDR3 runs 14 residues. Germline V gene data show CDR1 as MNHNS and CDR2 as SASEGT. CDR3 sequence: CASSADNENSPLHF.

This rearrangement joins TRBV30 to TRBJ1-1; the TCRdb D gene call, TRBD1, has no DNA to confirm it. The CDR3 is 12 amino acids. Looked up from germline, CDR1 is GTSNPN and CDR2 is SVGIG (reference sequence). This CDR3 reads CAWKMGVTEAFF.

Considering frequency, this clonotype is medium-sized. The rearrangement joins TRBV5-4 to TRBJ2-3; checking the TCRdb D call of TRBD2 is not possible without DNA. Germline V gene data show CDR1 as SGHNT and CDR2 as YYREEE (reference sequence). CDR3 length equals 14 residues. The CDR3 region is CASSRGGATDTQYF.

Its frequency marks this clonotype as medium-sized. Here the CDR3 reads CASGPVAPDEQYF. V is TRBV6-1 and J is TRBJ2-7; the D call of TRBD1 rests on TCRdb alone, since no DNA is present to check it. The CDR3 totals 13 residues. The germline V gene has CDR1 MNHNS and CDR2 SASEGT.